This T cell receptor (beta chain) was obtained from a study of T cells in Graves' hyperthyroidism and ophthalmopathy. General study findings and limits: Most clonotypes expanded in the thyroid (above 0.001) were also present in blood.

There were TCR beta CDR3 regions amplified from RNA transcripts. First-round RT-PCR with HTBI primers amplified the TCR CDR3 region. TCRdb reanalysed the multiplex PCR reads using MiXCR and keeps one entry per CDR3 protein. The sample holds hundreds of thousands of distinct CDR3 sequences, 11% to 15% seen once. Germline-derived CDR1 and CDR2 are MNHNY and SVGAGI (reference sequence). Trimming at V came to 2 bases and at J to 0 bases, leaving 10 bases not matched to a gene. The CDR3 is 18 residues long. This clonotype came up many times. Its antigen is unknown. The sequence was collected from a woman aged 18-29 years with Graves' hyperthyroidism. This chain connects TRBV6-6 to TRBJ1-5; 7 bases line up with TRBD1. The sample taken for sequencing was blood. The CDR3 sequence is CASSYAYRGKYSNQPQHF. CDR3 DNA: TGTGCCAGCAGTTACGCTTACAGGGGAAAGTATAGCAATCAGCCCCAGCATTTT.